Listed below are T cell receptor beta chains from one sample, sequenced in a study of resident and recirculating memory T cells in vitiligo. Method: immunoSEQ multiplex PCR; TCRdb's copy keeps in-frame clones and lacks some. Among tens of thousands of clones listed, under 95% were seen once. The sample taken for sequencing was blood. The receptors were sampled from a male donor with vitiligo. CDR3s include the opening cysteine and the closing phenylalanine or tryptophan. A row's size may be missing; if present it is once, few, many or a size class.

CASSLRLAGAIGAEQFF,-,TRBV27
CASFPRRLNVYEQYF,-,TRBV7-8
CASSSGSFDNTEAFF,-,TRBV6-5
CASSLYGGPAYEQYF,-,TRBV7-2
CASRLDRQRDYGYTF,-,TRBV12-2
CASSTGTDYGYTF,once,TRBV19
CASALQGHSGNTIYF,-,TRBV7-2
CASSFGADSYGYTF,-,TRBV9
CASSAPNSNTEAFF,-,TRBV7-9
CASGNPQGSSYEQYF,-,TRBV6-5
CASREQGLNTEAFF,-,TRBV5-1
CASSLGPFPELNTEAFF,-,TRBV19
CASSRPGQGARTEAFF,few,TRBV19
CASSYSRTGGLDTQYF,-,TRBV6-6
CASSLGQWGEEFGYGYTF,-,TRBV28
CATLTPSGGSYYGYTF,-,TRBV28
CASSLLTPLRAPLGYTF,once,TRBV27
CASSDNRVSNEQYF,once,TRBV27
CASSLAAIHSGNTIYF,-,TRBV7-9
CASSDTHAEEQYF,-,TRBV9
CSPREGGTDTQYF,-,TRBV29-1
CASSLTPWREGLGEQFF,-,TRBV7-2
CASGETGMGNQPQHF,-,TRBV12-5
CASSPWARVNTEAFF,-,TRBV14
CSVGWTGGDYGYTF,few,TRBV29-1
CASSSLPANYGYTF,-,TRBV7-3
CAWSVFGPGEQYF,-,TRBV30
CASGSRSGELFF,-,TRBV12-5
CASSHPDRYQPQHF,once,TRBV16
CASKGTAPSYNEQFF,-,TRBV6-5
CASSLERGLSYEQYF,once,TRBV5-5
CASSEDSPRGEQYF,-,TRBV2
CASSEVAGASYNEQFF,-,TRBV2
CASSSTGATYEQYF,-,TRBV6-5
CAISPRDIGGYTF,once,TRBV10-3
CASSSKLENTEAFF,-,TRBV11-2
CASSLIGPGTGSGELFF,-,TRBV7-3
CASSGTGGYTEAFF,-,TRBV28
CASGLVRVAGGDEQYF,-,TRBV12-5
CASRRTSGKQYEQFF,-,TRBV28
CAWSVRWTSASHEQYF,-,TRBV30
CASSLSDRGREQFF,-,TRBV27
CAIPSDRGGFQPQHF,-,TRBV10-1
CAWSGVAGGPHEQYF,-,TRBV30
CASSVQGGGYEQYF,-,TRBV6-1